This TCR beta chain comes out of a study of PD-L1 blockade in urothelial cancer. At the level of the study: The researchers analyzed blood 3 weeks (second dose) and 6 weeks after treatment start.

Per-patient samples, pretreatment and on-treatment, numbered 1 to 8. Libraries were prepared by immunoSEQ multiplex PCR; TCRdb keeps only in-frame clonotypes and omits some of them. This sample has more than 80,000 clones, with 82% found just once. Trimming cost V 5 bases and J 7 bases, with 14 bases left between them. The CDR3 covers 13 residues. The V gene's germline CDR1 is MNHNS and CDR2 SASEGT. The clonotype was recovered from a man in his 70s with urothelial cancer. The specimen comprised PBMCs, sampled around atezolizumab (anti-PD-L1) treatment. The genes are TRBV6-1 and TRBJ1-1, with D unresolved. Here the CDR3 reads CASSPRVPHEAFF. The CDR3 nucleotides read TGTGCCAGCAGTCCTCGGGTGCCTCATGAAGCTTTCTTT.